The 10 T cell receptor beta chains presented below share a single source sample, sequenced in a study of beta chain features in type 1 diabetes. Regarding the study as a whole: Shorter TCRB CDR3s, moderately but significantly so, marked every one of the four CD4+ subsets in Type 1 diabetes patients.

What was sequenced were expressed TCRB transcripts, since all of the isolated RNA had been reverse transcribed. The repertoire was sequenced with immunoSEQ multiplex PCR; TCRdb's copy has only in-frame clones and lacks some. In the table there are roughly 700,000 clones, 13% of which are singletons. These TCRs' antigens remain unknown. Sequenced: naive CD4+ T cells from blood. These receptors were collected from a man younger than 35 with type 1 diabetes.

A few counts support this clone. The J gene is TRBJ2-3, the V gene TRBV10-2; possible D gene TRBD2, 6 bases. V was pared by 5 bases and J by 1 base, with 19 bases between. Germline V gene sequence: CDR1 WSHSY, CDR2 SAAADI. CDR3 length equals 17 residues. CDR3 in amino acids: CASSSPTGVLGTDTQYF. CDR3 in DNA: TGCGCCAGCAGTTCCCCCACGGGGGTACTCGGCACAGATACGCAGTATTTT.

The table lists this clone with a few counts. The CDR3: CASSGPRTGSNEQFF. In nucleotides, the CDR3 is TGTGCCAGCAGTGGGCCCCGGACAGGCAGCAATGAGCAGTTCTTC. This chain uses TRBV2 with TRBJ2-1, with 7 bases fitting TRBD1. The germline gives CDR1 SNHLY, CDR2 FYNNEI. The CDR3 runs to 15 residues. The ends lost 4 bases at V and 6 bases at J; junction bases unmatched: 9.

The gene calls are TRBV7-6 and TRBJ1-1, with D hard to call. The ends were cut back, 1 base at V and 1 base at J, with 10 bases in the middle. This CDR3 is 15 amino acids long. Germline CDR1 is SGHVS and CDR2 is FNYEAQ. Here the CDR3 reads CASSLDAAANTEAFF. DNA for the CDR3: TGTGCCAGCAGCTTAGATGCGGCGGCGAACACTGAAGCTTTCTTT.

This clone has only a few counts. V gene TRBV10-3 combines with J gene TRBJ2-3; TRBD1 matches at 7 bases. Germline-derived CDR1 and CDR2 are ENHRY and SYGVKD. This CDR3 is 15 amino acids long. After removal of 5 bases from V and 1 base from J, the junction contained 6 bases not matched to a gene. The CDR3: CAISSTGAGTDTQYF. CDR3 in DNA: TGTGCCATCAGTTCCACAGGGGCTGGCACAGATACGCAGTATTTT.

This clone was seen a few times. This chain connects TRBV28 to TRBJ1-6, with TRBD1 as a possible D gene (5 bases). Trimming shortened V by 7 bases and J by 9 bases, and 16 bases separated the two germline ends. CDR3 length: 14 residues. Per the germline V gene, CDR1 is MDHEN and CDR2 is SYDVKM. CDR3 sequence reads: CASIPGTDSSPLHF. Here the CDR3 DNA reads TGTGCCAGCATTCCGGGGACGGATTCTTCACCCCTCCACTTT.

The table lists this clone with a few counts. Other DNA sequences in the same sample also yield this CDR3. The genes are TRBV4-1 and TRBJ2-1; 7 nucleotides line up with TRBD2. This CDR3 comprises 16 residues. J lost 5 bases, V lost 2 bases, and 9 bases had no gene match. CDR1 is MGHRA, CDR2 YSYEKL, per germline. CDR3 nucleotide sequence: TGCGCCAGCAGCCAACCGGGGCGGGGGAATCACAATGAGCAGTTCTTC. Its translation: CASSQPGRGNHNEQFF.

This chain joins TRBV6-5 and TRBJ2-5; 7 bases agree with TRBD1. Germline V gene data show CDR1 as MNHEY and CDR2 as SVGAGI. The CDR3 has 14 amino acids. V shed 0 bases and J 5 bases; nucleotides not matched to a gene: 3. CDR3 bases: TGTGCCAGCAGTTACTCGGTACAGGGGGAGACCCAGTACTTC. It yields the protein CASSYSVQGETQYF.

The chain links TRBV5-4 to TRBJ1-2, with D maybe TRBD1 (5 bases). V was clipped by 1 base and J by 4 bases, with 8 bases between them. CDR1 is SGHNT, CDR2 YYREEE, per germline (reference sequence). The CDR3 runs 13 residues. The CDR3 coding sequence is TGTGCCAGCAGCTTGTCAGGGAGCTATGGCTACACCTTC. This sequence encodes CASSLSGSYGYTF. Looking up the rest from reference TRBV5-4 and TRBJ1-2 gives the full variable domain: ETGVTQSPTHLIKTRGQQVTLRCSSQSGHNTVSWYQQALGQGPQFIFQYYREEENGRGNFPPRFSGLQFPNYSSELNVNALELDDSALYLCASSLSGSYGYTFGSGTRLTVV.

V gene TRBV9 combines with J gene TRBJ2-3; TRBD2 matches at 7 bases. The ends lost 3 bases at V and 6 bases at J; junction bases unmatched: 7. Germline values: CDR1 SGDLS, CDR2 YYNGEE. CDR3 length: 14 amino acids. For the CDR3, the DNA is TGTGCCAGCAGCGACGGACTAGGAACGGATACGCAGTATTTT. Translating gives CASSDGLGTDTQYF.

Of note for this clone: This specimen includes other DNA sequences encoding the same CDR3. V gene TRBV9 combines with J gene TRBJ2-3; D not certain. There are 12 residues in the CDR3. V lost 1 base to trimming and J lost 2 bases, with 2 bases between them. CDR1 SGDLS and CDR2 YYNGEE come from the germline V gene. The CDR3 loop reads CASSVSTDTQYF. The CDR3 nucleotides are TGTGCCAGCAGCGTATCCACAGATACGCAGTATTTT.